The rows below give T cell receptor beta chains drawn from one sample of a study of OX40 agonist ivuxolimab in advanced cancers. Using immunoSEQ multiplex PCR, the repertoire was profiled, and TCRdb retains in-frame clones only, with some absent. The top ten clones hold under 1.5% of a sample with 70,000 or so clones, 75% to 90% of them seen once. Sequencing was performed on CD4+ or CD8+ T cells sorted from blood, taken in a trial of the OX40 agonist ivuxolimab. The origin of the receptors is an adult with an advanced solid tumor such as melanoma, head and neck, liver or kidney cancer. Both conserved end residues are part of each CDR3. The order of the fields is clone size, D gene, J gene, V gene, CDR3 DNA, CDR3 protein. D genes are given only for firm matches. Part of the rows lack a size; the others show once, few, many or a class for expanded clones.

NA	TRBD1	TRBJ1-1	TRBV10-3	TGTGCCATCAGTCCAGGGGGAAGCATTGGCGTGAACACTGAAGCTTTCTTT	CAISPGGSIGVNTEAFF
NA	NA	TRBJ2-7	TRBV6-5	TGTGCCAGCAGTTACAGGGGACCCTACGAGCAGTACTTC	CASSYRGPYEQYF
once	NA	TRBJ1-1	TRBV19	TGTGCCAGTAGTATAGGGACCCGATCGAACACTGAAGCTTTCTTT	CASSIGTRSNTEAFF
NA	NA	TRBJ1-1	TRBV5-1	TGCGCCAGCAGCCCCCGGGAGGGGGAGACCGAAGCTTTCTTT	CASSPREGETEAFF
NA	NA	TRBJ1-2	TRBV28	TGTGCCAGCAGCTTAGCCCCCCCAGCCTATGGCTACACCTTC	CASSLAPPAYGYTF
NA	NA	TRBJ1-2	TRBV6-5	TGTGCCAGCAGTTACTCGATTAGTCAGGTGGGCTATGGCTACACCTTC	CASSYSISQVGYGYTF
once	TRBD1	TRBJ1-1	TRBV5-4	TGTGCCAGCAGCCAGGACAGGGTGGGAGACACTGAAGCTTTCTTT	CASSQDRVGDTEAFF
NA	NA	TRBJ2-1	TRBV7-9	TGTGCCAGCAGCTTTTTCGGGGATCACAATGAGCAGTTCTTC	CASSFFGDHNEQFF
NA	NA	TRBJ1-2	TRBV7-9	TGTGCCAGCCCGTCGTTTGCGGGGGCGGCCGGCTACACCTTC	CASPSFAGAAGYTF
NA	NA	TRBJ2-7	TRBV19	TGTGCCAGTAGTACACCATCAACCGGGACCTACGAGCAGTACTTC	CASSTPSTGTYEQYF
few	NA	TRBJ1-1	TRBV14	TGTGCCAGCAGCCAAGCCACACAGAGGAACACTGAAGCTTTCTTT	CASSQATQRNTEAFF
NA	NA	TRBJ1-1	TRBV5-6	TGTGCCAGCAGCTTTGTGGGAGTCGGGGACACTGAAGCTTTCTTT	CASSFVGVGDTEAFF
NA	TRBD2	TRBJ2-5	TRBV11-2	TGTGCCAGCAGCCCGACTAGCGGGGCTTTTCAAGAGACCCAGTACTTC	CASSPTSGAFQETQYF
NA	NA	TRBJ1-1	TRBV5-1	TGCGCCAGCAGCTTACTTCAGATGGGCACTGAAGCTTTCTTT	CASSLLQMGTEAFF
NA	TRBD1	TRBJ1-5	TRBV6-5	TGTGCCAGCAGTTATGGAACAGGGGAGAATCAGCCCCAGCATTTT	CASSYGTGENQPQHF
NA	NA	TRBJ1-2	TRBV10-3	TGTGCCATCAGTGAGAGGGGAACAGGACCTGCCTATGGCTACACCTTC	CAISERGTGPAYGYTF
NA	NA	TRBJ2-3	TRBV6-5	TGTGCCAGCAGTTACTCGACGGCGGATACGCAGTATTTT	CASSYSTADTQYF
once	TRBD1	TRBJ2-7	TRBV6-5	TGTGCCAGCACCCAAACAGGGGACGACGAGCAGTACTTC	CASTQTGDDEQYF
NA	NA	TRBJ2-3	TRBV10-3	TGTGCCACCCACGGGGGCCGTGGAGATACGCAGTATTTT	CATHGGRGDTQYF
NA	NA	TRBJ2-1	TRBV18	TGTGCCAGCTCACCAGGTGCAGGTAGGCACAATGAGCAGTTCTTC	CASSPGAGRHNEQFF
NA	NA	TRBJ2-3	TRBV6-5	TGTGCCAGCAGACCGGAGGTTGATACGCAGTATTTT	CASRPEVDTQYF
NA	NA	TRBJ2-7	TRBV21-1	TGTGCCAGCACCGCAAAGGGTGGGTTGGGACCGCAACCCTACGAGCAGTACTTC	CASTAKGGLGPQPYEQYF
NA	NA	TRBJ1-2	TRBV7-9	TGTGCCAGCAGCGGGAACACGGGCGGTGGCTACACCTTC	CASSGNTGGGYTF
once	TRBD1	TRBJ2-3	TRBV12-5	TGTGCTAGTGGTTTGGTACGTGGCAGGGGGACAGATACGCAGTATTTT	CASGLVRGRGTDTQYF
NA	NA	TRBJ1-1	TRBV9	TGTGCCAGCAGCGTAGAGACACAGAACACTGAAGCTTTCTTT	CASSVETQNTEAFF
NA	NA	TRBJ2-3	TRBV12-5	TGTGCTTCCGGGGGTAACACAGATACGCAGTATTTT	CASGGNTDTQYF
once	NA	TRBJ1-4	TRBV28	TGTGCCAGCAGTTTTTCCCCGGCTAATGAAAAACTGTTTTTT	CASSFSPANEKLFF
NA	NA	TRBJ1-1	TRBV4-1	TGCGCCAGCAGCCGGACAGACCTGAACACTGAAGCTTTCTTT	CASSRTDLNTEAFF
NA	TRBD1	TRBJ2-6	TRBV27	TGTGCCAGCAGTCCTCGGACAGGGAATGGGGCCAACGTCCTGACTTTC	CASSPRTGNGANVLTF
NA	NA	TRBJ2-6	TRBV6-5	TGTGCCAGCAGTAAAGTCTCTGGGGCCAACGTCCTGACTTTC	CASSKVSGANVLTF
NA	TRBD1	TRBJ1-5	TRBV19	TGTGCCAGTAGTAACCGGGACAGTAGCAATCAGCCCCAGCATTTT	CASSNRDSSNQPQHF
NA	NA	TRBJ1-2	TRBV7-8	TGTGCCAGCAGCTTTCCGGGACAAATCTCTGGCTACACCTTC	CASSFPGQISGYTF
NA	NA	TRBJ1-2	TRBV28	TGTGCCAGCAGTTATTCAATCTATGGCTACACCTTC	CASSYSIYGYTF
NA	TRBD2	TRBJ2-3	TRBV15	TGTGCCACCAGCAAAACTAGCGGTAGCACAGATACGCAGTATTTT	CATSKTSGSTDTQYF
NA	NA	TRBJ1-3	TRBV7-9	TGTGCCAGCAGCTTCATGAGCTCTGGAAACACCATATATTTT	CASSFMSSGNTIYF
few	TRBD1	TRBJ1-1	TRBV19	TGTGCCAGTAGTATAGCGGGAGGGGACAGGAGGGGAACTGAAGCTTTCTTT	CASSIAGGDRRGTEAFF
NA	NA	TRBJ2-5	TRBV6-1	TGTGCCAGCAGTGGAACAGGGCGAGAGACCCAGTACTTC	CASSGTGRETQYF
NA	TRBD1	TRBJ1-2	TRBV4-1	TGCGCCAGCAGCCAAGATCCAACCAGGGGGGCCTATGGCTACACCTTC	CASSQDPTRGAYGYTF
NA	NA	TRBJ2-7	TRBV6-1	TGTGCCAGGAGAATCAGACGGAGGCAGTACTTC	CARRIRRRQYF
few	NA	TRBJ2-7	TRBV28	TGTGCCAGCAGTTTATGGGTCCAGACCTACGAGCAGTACTTC	CASSLWVQTYEQYF
NA	NA	TRBJ2-7	TRBV4-1	TGCGCCAGCAGCCCCACTGGGGGGACTCAGATTTTC	CASSPTGGTQIF
once	TRBD1	TRBJ2-7	TRBV10-3	TGTGCCACTATCACAGGGGTGGAGGAGCAGTACTTC	CATITGVEEQYF